Presented here are 9 T cell receptor beta chains from one specimen sequenced in a study of control samples from healthy donors and cancer patients. The protocol was immunoSEQ multiplex PCR, while the TCRdb copy is restricted to in-frame clones and leaves out a portion. Of more than 150,000 clones listed, about 94% are singletons. The sequenced material came from blood. The receptors derive from a man aged 45 to 65 in good health.

J is TRBJ2-7 and V is TRBV29-1, with 10 nucleotides matching TRBD2. Germline V CDR1 and CDR2: SQVTM, ANQGSEA. The CDR3 spans 16 residues. Trimming removed 4 bases from V and 2 bases from J; junction bases left unmatched: 11. The CDR3 DNA reads TGCAGCGTTGGAGACCCTCGACTAGCGGGCGCCTACGAGCAGTACTTC. Amino acid sequence: CSVGDPRLAGAYEQYF.

This rearrangement joins TRBV5-5 to TRBJ1-1; D ambiguous. The germline V gene has CDR1 SGHKS and CDR2 YYEKEE (reference sequence). Trimming took off 2 bases at V and 2 bases at J, with 10 bases between the two ends. This CDR3 is 14 amino acids long. CDR3: CASSLSQRNTEAFF. CDR3 sequence (DNA): TGTGCCAGCAGCTTATCACAGCGTAACACTGAAGCTTTCTTT.

This clone was counted once. This chain links TRBV5-1 with TRBJ2-7, with 10 bases aligning to TRBD2. Germline V lookup: CDR1 SGHRS, CDR2 YFSETQ. CDR3 length equals 16 residues. V lost 0 bases, J lost 6 bases, and 9 bases stayed unmatched. The CDR3 region has the DNA TGCGCCAGCAGCTTGGACCTAGCGGGAGTTTTGACCGAGCAGTACTTC. Its translation: CASSLDLAGVLTEQYF.

This chain uses TRBV6-1 with TRBJ2-3, with 7 bases lining up with TRBD1. Germline values: CDR1 MNHNS, CDR2 SASEGT. J gave up 3 bases and V 1 base, and 4 bases lay outside the gene matches. The CDR3 has 15 amino acids. DNA of the CDR3: TGTGCCAGCAGTGAAGGGACAGGTATAACAGATACGCAGTATTTT. Protein: CASSEGTGITDTQYF.

The J gene is TRBJ2-6, the V gene TRBV5-1, with D hard to call. The CDR3 spans 18 residues. Looked up from germline, CDR1 is SGHRS and CDR2 is YFSETQ. V lost 2 bases and J 2 bases, leaving 17 bases between the germline ends. The CDR3 DNA is TGCGCCAGCAGCTTAGACGGGTCCCCTGGGACTGGGGCCAACGTCCTGACTTTC. Its translation is CASSLDGSPGTGANVLTF. The full variable domain, its missing parts supplied by reference TRBV5-1 and TRBJ2-6, is KAGVTQTPRYLIKTRGQQVTLSCSPISGHRSVSWYQQTPGQGLQFLFEYFSETQRNKGNFPGRFSGRQFSNSRSEMNVSTLELGDSALYLCASSLDGSPGTGANVLTFGAGSRLTVL.

The count of this clone is one. The chain employs TRBV5-8 and TRBJ2-3; 14 positions match TRBD2. The V segment lost 2 bases and the J segment 4 bases; nucleotides outside the gene matches: 3. Germline values: CDR1 SGHTS, CDR2 YDEGEE. This CDR3 is 16 amino acids long. CDR3 in amino acids: CASSFGTSGSPDTQYF. DNA for the CDR3: TGTGCCAGCAGCTTTGGGACTAGCGGGAGCCCAGATACGCAGTATTTT.

This clone was seen just once. The V gene is TRBV5-1, the J gene TRBJ1-5, with a possible D match to TRBD1 (5 bases). From germline, CDR1 is SGHRS and CDR2 YFSETQ. Trimming took 1 base from V and 1 from J, leaving 9 bases between them. CDR3 length equals 15 residues. CDR3 bases: TGCGCCAGCAGCTTGCAGGGTCAAAGCAATCAGCCCCAGCATTTT. This codes for CASSLQGQSNQPQHF.

Here the CDR3 DNA reads TGCGCCAGCAGCTTTACAAGCAATGAGCAGTTCTTC. Translating it yields CASSFTSNEQFF. The rearrangement joins TRBV5-1 to TRBJ2-1, with D hard to call. Trimming pared 2 bases from V and 6 bases from J, leaving 6 bases between. There are 12 residues in the CDR3. Germline V gene data show CDR1 as SGHRS and CDR2 as YFSETQ.

The rearrangement uses TRBV4-1 and TRBJ2-1; D is possibly TRBD2 (6 bases). V was pared by 4 bases and J by 3 bases, with 16 bases between. Looked up from germline, CDR1 is MGHRA and CDR2 is YSYEKL. This CDR3 is built from 16 residues. CDR3 sequence reads: CASSPRGTSLYNEQFF. The CDR3 nucleotides read TGCGCCAGCAGCCCCCGGGGAACTAGCCTCTACAATGAGCAGTTCTTC.